This TCR beta chain was sequenced in a study of shared clonotypes between healthy human individuals. The CDR3 loop spans 18 amino acids. V lost 4 bases and J lost 6; bases outside the gene matches: 11. Germline V lookup: CDR1 MGHRA, CDR2 YSYEKL. TCRdb keeps only in-frame clones here, not all; method: immunoSEQ multiplex PCR. The table includes about 500,000 clones, roughly three quarters detected once. This TCR derives from a woman between 35 and 50 years old in good health. Some clones in this sample may be carry-over from other donors' samples. Sequenced sample: PBMCs. The chain links TRBV4-1 to TRBJ2-2; 13 positions agree with TRBD2. The CDR3 DNA is TGCGCCAGCAGCCCGGGACTAGCGGGAATTTTAATGTCCGGGGAGCTGTTTTTT. It specifies CASSPGLAGILMSGELFF.